These T cell receptor beta chains were read from a single sample in a study of blood T cell repertoires in COVID-19. Sequencing used immunoSEQ multiplex PCR; TCRdb keeps in-frame clones, though not all of them. Among 250,000 or so clones, 75% to 90% were seen once, and the ten largest hold approximately 2.4%. The sequencing input was peripheral blood. The receptors come from a man aged 25-45 years with COVID-19, enrolled during active disease. Each CDR3 is given with its conserved first and last residue. The D gene is left open where the match is weak. Clone size is shown for a subset of rows, as once, few, many or a class of expanded clone.

>TRBV2|-|TRBJ2-3|TRBD2
CASRGGYSDTQYF
TGTGCCAGCAGGGGAGGGTACTCCGATACGCAGTATTTT
>TRBV6-6|-|TRBJ1-6|-
CASSYSRLGDSPLHF
TGTGCCAGCAGTTACTCGAGGTTAGGGGATTCACCCCTCCACTTT
>TRBV6-2/TRBV6-3|-|TRBJ2-7|-
CASSQPKDKDYEQYF
TGTGCCAGCAGTCAACCTAAGGACAAAGACTACGAGCAGTACTTC
>TRBV12-3/TRBV12-4|-|TRBJ1-1|-
CASSQGGSTEAFF
TGTGCCAGCAGTCAAGGGGGAAGCACTGAAGCTTTCTTT
>TRBV4-3|-|TRBJ2-1|TRBD2
CASSPRTSGTYNEQFF
TGCGCCAGCAGCCCTAGGACTAGCGGGACCTACAATGAGCAGTTCTTC
>TRBV7-9|-|TRBJ1-1|TRBD1
CASDRANTEAFF
TGTGCCAGTGACAGGGCGAACACTGAAGCTTTCTTT
>TRBV18|-|TRBJ2-1|-
CASSLFRNTEGNEQFF
TGTGCCAGCTCACTCTTTCGAAACACAGAGGGCAATGAGCAGTTCTTC
>TRBV18|once|TRBJ1-4|-
CASSPPGRRLNEKLFF
TGTGCCAGCTCACCGCCGGGTCGCCGGCTTAATGAAAAACTGTTTTTT
>TRBV5-5|-|TRBJ1-4|-
CASSESGEKLFF
TGTGCCAGCAGCGAGTCAGGGGAAAAACTGTTTTTT
>TRBV28|-|TRBJ2-1|TRBD1
CAIQQGGTYNEQFF
TGTGCCATCCAACAGGGGGGCACCTACAATGAGCAGTTCTTC
>TRBV5-6|-|TRBJ1-4|TRBD1
CASSNRDRGPIKDEKLFF
TGTGCCAGCAGCAACCGGGACAGGGGGCCCATTAAGGACGAAAAACTGTTTTTT
>TRBV6-2/TRBV6-3|once|TRBJ2-5|-
CASSWSRQETQYF
TGTGCCAGCAGTTGGAGTAGGCAAGAGACCCAGTACTTC
>TRBV10-3|-|TRBJ2-7|TRBD1
CAISESRTGNSYEQYF
TGTGCCATCAGTGAGTCAAGGACAGGAAACTCCTACGAGCAGTACTTC
>TRBV5-8|-|TRBJ2-1|TRBD2
CASSLGASGHNEQFF
TGTGCCAGCAGCTTGGGGGCTAGCGGACACAATGAGCAGTTCTTC
>TRBV28|-|TRBJ1-1|-
CASSFPSRGAEAFF
TGTGCCAGCAGTTTCCCCAGTCGGGGAGCTGAAGCTTTCTTT
>TRBV6-5|once|TRBJ2-7|TRBD2
CASNDGLASYEQYF
TGTGCCAGCAACGATGGACTAGCGTCCTACGAGCAGTACTTC
>TRBV19|-|TRBJ1-3|-
CASSIGLGAVSGNTIYF
TGTGCCAGTAGTATAGGTTTAGGGGCCGTCTCTGGAAACACCATATATTTT
>TRBV7-8|-|TRBJ1-1|TRBD1
CASSPPGTGKNF
TGTGCCAGCAGCCCCCCGGGGACAGGTAAAAACTTT
>TRBV7-2|-|TRBJ2-4|-
CASSLGTSENIQYF
TGTGCCAGCAGCCTAGGGACATCGGAAAACATTCAGTACTTC
>TRBV7-9|-|TRBJ1-2|-
CASSFPAVGQGGYGYTF
TGTGCCAGCAGCTTTCCCGCCGTCGGGCAGGGTGGCTATGGCTACACCTTC
>TRBV12-3/TRBV12-4|once|TRBJ2-3|-
CASSLGGDTQYF
TGTGCCAGCAGTTTGGGGGGAGATACGCAGTATTTT
>TRBV19|-|TRBJ2-2|-
CASSRSSNTGELFF
TGTGCCAGTAGTCGGAGCTCCAACACCGGGGAGCTGTTTTTT
>TRBV5-5|-|TRBJ1-2|-
CASNMDGVFYGYTF
TGTGCCAGCAACATGGACGGGGTGTTCTATGGCTACACCTTC
>TRBV6-6|once|TRBJ2-7|-
CASNLLGEQYF
TGTGCCAGCAACCTACTCGGCGAGCAGTACTTC
>TRBV6-2/TRBV6-3|-|TRBJ1-6|-
CASSYARNNSPLHF
TGTGCCAGCAGTTACGCCAGAAATAATTCACCCCTCCACTTT
>TRBV14|-|TRBJ1-4|-
CASSQVAGSNEKLFF
TGTGCCAGCAGCCAAGTTGCGGGGTCTAATGAAAAACTGTTTTTT
>TRBV30|-|TRBJ1-4|-
CAWRRPTGNTNEKLFF
TGTGCCTGGAGACGCCCAACCGGGAATACCAATGAAAAACTGTTTTTT
>TRBV6-1|-|TRBJ2-7|TRBD2
CASSEQGGYEQYF
TGTGCCAGCAGTGAACAGGGAGGGTACGAGCAGTACTTC
>TRBV27|-|TRBJ1-2|-
CASRAGRTNYGYTF
TGTGCCAGCAGAGCGGGACGGACCAACTATGGCTACACCTTC
>TRBV5-4|-|TRBJ1-6|-
CASSLRGSYSPLHF
TGTGCCAGCAGCTTGAGGGGCAGTTATTCACCCCTCCACTTT
>TRBV24-1|-|TRBJ2-2|TRBD1
CATSEVTGITGELFF
TGTGCCACCAGTGAAGTGACAGGGATCACCGGGGAGCTGTTTTTT
>TRBV10-2|-|TRBJ1-2|TRBD1
CASSETGTGVLGYTF
TGCGCCAGCAGTGAGACCGGGACAGGGGTTTTAGGCTACACCTTC
>TRBV19|-|TRBJ1-1|TRBD1
CASSNEYRGQNEAFF
TGTGCCAGTAGTAACGAATACAGGGGGCAGAATGAAGCTTTCTTT
>TRBV4-1|-|TRBJ2-5|TRBD1
CASSQTPTGGPQETQYF
TGCGCCAGCAGCCAAACCCCGACAGGGGGCCCACAAGAGACCCAGTACTTC
>TRBV11-1|few|TRBJ2-2|-
CASSPKGMTNTGELFF
TGTGCCAGCAGCCCCAAGGGGATGACGAACACCGGGGAGCTGTTTTTT
>TRBV7-3|-|TRBJ2-1|-
CASSLEVDGGPRDEQFF
TGTGCCAGCAGCTTAGAGGTCGATGGAGGCCCTAGGGATGAGCAGTTCTTC
>TRBV19|-|TRBJ1-5|TRBD1
CASTNGPGQGFRNQPQHF
TGTGCCAGTACCAACGGTCCGGGACAGGGGTTTCGCAATCAGCCCCAGCATTTT
>TRBV5-1|once|TRBJ2-7|TRBD1
CASSLAGQGAQEQYF
TGCGCCAGCAGCTTGGCGGGACAGGGGGCGCAGGAGCAGTACTTC
>TRBV5-5|-|TRBJ1-4|-
CASSGGTDYEKLFF
TGTGCCAGCAGCGGAGGGACGGATTATGAAAAACTGTTTTTT
>TRBV3-1/TRBV3-2|-|TRBJ2-1|-
CASSQLRDYNEQFF
TGTGCCAGCAGCCAACTACGGGACTACAATGAGCAGTTCTTC
>TRBV5-4|-|TRBJ1-2|-
CASSLAPGTYGYTF
TGTGCCAGCAGCTTGGCCCCGGGTACCTATGGCTACACCTTC
>TRBV3-1/TRBV3-2|-|TRBJ1-1|-
CASSRLREGTEAFF
TGTGCCAGCAGCCGCCTAAGGGAGGGGACTGAAGCTTTCTTT
>TRBV4-2|-|TRBJ2-7|TRBD1
CASSQGDRAEQYF
TGTGCCAGCAGCCAAGGAGACAGGGCCGAGCAGTACTTC